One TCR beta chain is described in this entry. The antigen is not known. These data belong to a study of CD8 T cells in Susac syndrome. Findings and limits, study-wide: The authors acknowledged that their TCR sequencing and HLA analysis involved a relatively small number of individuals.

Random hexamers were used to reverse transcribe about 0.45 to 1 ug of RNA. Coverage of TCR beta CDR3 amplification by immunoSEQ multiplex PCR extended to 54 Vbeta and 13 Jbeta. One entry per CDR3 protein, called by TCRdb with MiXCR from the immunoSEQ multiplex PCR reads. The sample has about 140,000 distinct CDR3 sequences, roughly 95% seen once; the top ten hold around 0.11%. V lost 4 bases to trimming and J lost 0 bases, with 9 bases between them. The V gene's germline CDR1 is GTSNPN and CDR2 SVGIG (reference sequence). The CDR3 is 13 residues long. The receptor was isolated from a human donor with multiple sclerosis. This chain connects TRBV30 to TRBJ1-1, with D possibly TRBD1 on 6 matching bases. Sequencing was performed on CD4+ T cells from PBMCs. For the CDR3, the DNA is TGTGCCTGGACAGGGGTTATGAACACTGAAGCTTTCTTT. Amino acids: CAWTGVMNTEAFF.